This entry concerns a single T cell receptor beta chain. Thyroid surgery was preceded by no treatment in any patient. This sample was included in a study of metastatic and nonmetastatic thyroid tumors. From the PCR reads, TCRdb re-called clones with MiXCR. Of tens of thousands of clones in the sample, about 20% are singletons; the top ten hold under 45%. CDR1 SNHLY and CDR2 FYNNEI come from the germline V gene. This CDR3 has 13 residues. V dropped 6 bases and J dropped 6 bases, with 13 bases sitting between them. The receptor was derived from a female donor with papillary thyroid cancer or a benign thyroid nodule (not recorded which). Some clones in this sample may be carry-over from other donors' samples. The chain is built from TRBV2 and TRBJ2-3; no reliable D call. The material sequenced was blood. This chain's CDR3 is CASRMDLGDTQYF. In DNA, the CDR3 is TGTGCCAGCAGGATGGACCTTGGGGATACGCAGTATTTT.